This T cell receptor (beta chain) derives from a study of blood T cell repertoires in COVID-19. The method was immunoSEQ multiplex PCR; TCRdb's version includes in-frame clones alone and lacks a portion of them. The profile covers about 370,000 clones, with roughly nine tenths appearing a single time and 0.95% to 1.1% taken by the ten largest. Symptom resolution, clearance, or two negative PCRs marked the recovered donors of Cohort 3. The germline CDR1 and CDR2 sequences are DFQATT and SNEGSKA (reference sequence). Trimming cost V 3 bases and J 5 bases, with 14 bases left between them. The CDR3 sequence is 13 residues long.

The V gene is TRBV20-1, the J gene TRBJ2-7, with D maybe TRBD2 (5 bases). The source of this sequence is a man between 18 and 29 years old who had recovered from COVID-19. The specimen was PBMCs or T cells enriched from blood (not recorded which). The DNA for the CDR3 is TGCAGTGCTAGTGAGGACTCTATCAACGAGCAGTACTTC. This encodes CSASEDSINEQYF.